The 22 T cell receptor beta chains presented below share a single source sample, sequenced in a study of cytomegalovirus exposure and HLA in healthy donors. The primer mix had 60 Vbeta and 13 Jbeta primers. Clones were sequenced by immunoSEQ multiplex PCR, and TCRdb holds only the in-frame ones, with some missing. This table holds some 240,000 clones, around 90% found once. The source material was PBMCs. The receptors stem from a girl aged 2-10 years in good health and CMV-seronegative.

V gene TRBV19 combines with J gene TRBJ2-1; 10 bases are shared with TRBD1. The CDR3 has 16 amino acids. Germline CDR1 and CDR2: LNHDA and SQIVND (reference sequence). V lost 4 bases, J lost 9 bases, and 12 bases stayed unmatched. The CDR3 DNA reads TGTGCCAGTAGTACAGACAGGGGGCGCAGAGGAAGTGAGCAGTTCTTC. It encodes CASSTDRGRRGSEQFF. Together with reference TRBV19 and TRBJ2-1, the CDR3 gives the full variable domain: DGGITQSPKYLFRKEGQNVTLSCEQNLNHDAMYWYRQDPGQGLRLIYYSQIVNDFQKGDIAEGYSVSREKKESFPLTVTSAQKNPTAFYLCASSTDRGRRGSEQFFGPGTRLTVL.

V and J are TRBV19 and TRBJ1-1; 10 bases line up with TRBD1. Germline CDR1 reads LNHDA; CDR2 reads SQIVND (reference sequence). V lost 5 bases, J lost 4 bases, and 4 bases stayed unmatched. The CDR3 has 14 residues. The CDR3 loop is CASSFGTGVTEAFF. The CDR3 DNA follows: TGTGCCAGTAGTTTCGGGACAGGGGTCACTGAAGCTTTCTTT.

The rearrangement joins TRBV7-3 to TRBJ1-3; D uncertain. Germline lookup yields CDR1 SGHTA and CDR2 FQGTGA. The CDR3 has 15 amino acids. The V end was cut by 5 bases, the J end by 0 bases, with 11 bases between. The DNA of the CDR3 is TGTGCCAGCAGCGAACGCGGGCTCTCTGGAAACACCATATATTTT. This gives the protein CASSERGLSGNTIYF.

The sample holds one count of this clone. The chain links TRBV27 to TRBJ2-3, with D uncertain. This CDR3 region has 13 residues. The germline V and J ends were trimmed by 5 bases and 6 bases, with 12 bases remaining between them. Per germline, CDR1 MNHEY and CDR2 SMNVEV (reference sequence). CDR3 coding DNA: TGTGCCAGCAGTCCTTCTCTCCCGGATACGCAGTATTTT. Its translation is CASSPSLPDTQYF.

This clone was recorded only once. V gene TRBV5-1 combines with J gene TRBJ1-2, with 7 bases that match TRBD1. The CDR3 runs to 12 residues. From germline, CDR1 is SGHRS and CDR2 YFSETQ. V lost 3 bases and J lost 7; bases outside the gene matches: 3. The CDR3 protein is CASSSEGAGYTF. DNA of the CDR3: TGCGCCAGCAGCTCGGAGGGGGCTGGCTACACCTTC.

The CDR3 spells CASSSKKREGLYEQYF. In DNA, the CDR3 is TGTGCCAGCAGCTCTAAGAAGCGGGAGGGCCTCTACGAGCAGTACTTC. The V and J genes are TRBV5-4 and TRBJ2-7; TRBD2 matches at 10 bases. This CDR3 contains 16 residues. Germline V gives CDR1 SGHNT, CDR2 YYREEE (reference sequence). The ends lost 3 bases at V and 3 bases at J; junction bases unmatched: 9. The complete variable domain, with remaining parts taken from reference TRBV5-4 and TRBJ2-7, reads ETGVTQSPTHLIKTRGQQVTLRCSSQSGHNTVSWYQQALGQGPQFIFQYYREEENGRGNFPPRFSGLQFPNYSSELNVNALELDDSALYLCASSSKKREGLYEQYFGPGTRLTVT.

This clone has a single count. The chain has TRBV20-1 and TRBJ1-1; D possibly corresponds to TRBD1 (5 bases). This CDR3 spans 11 amino acids. The germline V gene has CDR1 DFQATT and CDR2 SNEGSKA (reference sequence). The V end was cut by 1 base, the J end by 9 bases, with 9 bases between. CDR3 amino acids: CSARVQEKAFF. CDR3 nucleotide sequence: TGCAGTGCTAGAGTACAGGAGAAAGCTTTCTTT.

The CDR3 loop is CASSLRAGTEAFF. CDR3 in DNA: TGTGCCAGCAGTCTCAGGGCTGGCACTGAAGCTTTCTTT. The J gene is TRBJ1-1, the V gene TRBV7-8, with D perhaps matching TRBD1 (5 bases). CDR1 is SGHVS, CDR2 FQNEAQ, per germline. This CDR3 spans 13 amino acids. V was clipped by 6 bases and J by 4 bases, with 12 bases between them.

The rearrangement joins TRBV7-2 to TRBJ2-1; TRBD2 might be the D (7 bases). The CDR3 has 18 amino acids. In germline, CDR1 is SGHTA, CDR2 FQGNSA. V was trimmed by 2 bases and J by 6 bases, leaving 23 bases between them. The CDR3 here is CASSLPKGGRGRSNEQFF. As DNA, the CDR3 is TGTGCCAGCAGCTTACCAAAGGGGGGGCGGGGGCGAAGCAATGAGCAGTTCTTC.

The chain has TRBV19 and TRBJ2-1, with TRBD2 matching over 7 bases. Germline V gene sequence: CDR1 LNHDA, CDR2 SQIVND (reference sequence). Trimming removed 2 bases from V and 3 bases from J; junction bases left unmatched: 1. The CDR3 has 14 amino acids. Here the CDR3 reads CASSITGGYNEQFF. CDR3 sequence (DNA): TGTGCCAGTAGTATAACGGGGGGCTACAATGAGCAGTTCTTC.

The V call is TRBV6-5, the J call TRBJ1-2; 8 bases map to TRBD1. The V segment lost 5 bases and the J segment 4 bases; nucleotides outside the gene matches: 3. This CDR3 has 13 amino acids. The germline CDR1 and CDR2 sequences are MNHEY and SVGAGI. The CDR3: CASSTDRGYGYTF. The DNA of the CDR3 is TGTGCCAGCAGTACCGACAGGGGCTATGGCTACACCTTC.

As regards this clone: The same CDR3 is also encoded by other DNA sequences in this sample. DNA for the CDR3: TGTGCCAGCAGTCTCGGGACTAGTCGAAGTACGCAGTATTTT. Translating it yields CASSLGTSRSTQYF. The rearrangement links TRBV28 to TRBJ2-3; 8 positions match TRBD2. Losses at the gene ends were 5 bases for V and 8 bases for J; bases not matched to a gene: 9. The CDR3 runs to 14 residues. Germline CDR1 is MDHEN and CDR2 is SYDVKM. Full variable domain (rest looked up from reference TRBV28 and TRBJ2-3): DVKVTQSSRYLVKRTGEKVFLECVQDMDHENMFWYRQDPGLGLRLIYFSYDVKMKEKGDIPEGYSVSREKKERFSLILESASTNQTSMYLCASSLGTSRSTQYFGPGTRLTVL.

The V gene is TRBV5-1, the J gene TRBJ2-7; TRBD1 aligns across 9 bases. CDR1 is SGHRS, CDR2 YFSETQ, per germline. This CDR3 has 14 amino acids. Trimming took 4 bases from V and 2 from J; bases not matched to a gene: 4. In DNA, the CDR3 is TGCGCCAGCAGCGGGGACAGGGCCCCCTACGAGCAGTACTTC. Translating it yields CASSGDRAPYEQYF.

The chain combines TRBV7-3 with TRBJ2-1; 11 bases agree with TRBD2. The CDR3 consists of 15 residues. V lost 5 bases to trimming and J lost 4 bases; unmatched junction nucleotides: 4. Germline-derived CDR1 and CDR2 are SGHTA and FQGTGA. The CDR3 reads CASSSTSGGYNEQFF. DNA for the CDR3: TGTGCCAGCAGCAGCACTAGCGGGGGTTACAATGAGCAGTTCTTC.

The J gene is TRBJ2-3, the V gene TRBV6-4, with 7 bases that match TRBD2. Looked up from germline, CDR1 is MRHNA and CDR2 is SNTAGT. The CDR3 sequence is 14 residues long. V was clipped by 5 bases and J by 1 base; unmatched bases: 3. DNA for the CDR3: TGTGCCAGCAGTTTGAGCGGGGGCACAGATACGCAGTATTTT. It is translated as CASSLSGGTDTQYF.

The V call is TRBV9, the J call TRBJ1-2; possible D gene TRBD1, 5 bases. The germline V and J ends were trimmed by 0 bases and 8 bases, with 8 bases remaining between them. Germline V gene data show CDR1 as SGDLS and CDR2 as YYNGEE. The CDR3 consists of 12 residues. This CDR3 is CASSVDKGGYTF. In DNA form, the CDR3 reads TGTGCCAGCAGCGTAGATAAGGGGGGCTACACCTTC.

Notes on this clone: Different DNA sequences within this sample yield the same CDR3. This chain joins TRBV30 and TRBJ2-5, with D hard to call. Trimming removed 6 bases at V and 2 bases at J, with 13 bases between. Germline V lookup: CDR1 GTSNPN, CDR2 SVGIG (reference sequence). The CDR3 is 13 residues long. The CDR3 DNA is TGTGCCTGCAATGCAGGTAGGCAAGAGACCCAGTACTTC. Translated, it gives CACNAGRQETQYF. Full variable domain (rest looked up from reference TRBV30 and TRBJ2-5): SQTIHQWPATLVQPVGSPLSLECTVEGTSNPNLYWYRQAAGRGLQLLFYSVGIGQISSEVPQNLSASRPQDRQFILSSKKLLLSDSGFYLCACNAGRQETQYFGPGTRLLVL.

The chain has TRBV29-1 and TRBJ2-5; a weak D match, TRBD1 (6 bases). CDR3 length: 11 residues. V lost 0 bases and J lost 10, with 9 bases in between. CDR1 SQVTM and CDR2 ANQGSEA come from the germline V gene. In DNA, the CDR3 is TGCAGCGTTGAAGATCGGACAGTCCAGTACTTC. It yields the protein CSVEDRTVQYF.

V usage is TRBV6-5 and J usage is TRBJ2-7, with TRBD2 as a possible D gene (5 bases). Germline V gene sequence: CDR1 MNHEY, CDR2 SVGAGI. The V and J ends lost 7 bases and 2 bases respectively, with 12 bases between them. This CDR3 spans 13 amino acids. CDR3 bases: TGTGCCAGCAAAGGACTCCTCGCCTACGAGCAGTACTTC. Residues: CASKGLLAYEQYF.

This clone was counted a single time. J is TRBJ2-7 and V is TRBV6-1, with D possibly being TRBD2 (5 bases). Between the trimmed V and J ends, which lost 1 base and 6 bases, there was a span of 16 bases. This CDR3 has 15 residues. The germline V gene has CDR1 MNHNS and CDR2 SASEGT. In nucleotides, the CDR3 is TGTGCCAGCAGTGAAGTCCCGGGATACCAAAGCGAGCAGTACTTC. This gives the protein CASSEVPGYQSEQYF.

The chain carries TRBV9 and TRBJ2-7; TRBD1 matches at 10 bases. V was clipped by 4 bases and J by 2 bases; unmatched bases: 6. The CDR3 covers 15 residues. Germline assignment: CDR1 SGDLS and CDR2 YYNGEE. CDR3 residues: CASSSPGTGAYEQYF. The CDR3 nucleotides are TGTGCCAGCAGCTCCCCCGGGACAGGGGCCTACGAGCAGTACTTC. Full variable domain (remainder filled in from reference TRBV9 and TRBJ2-7): DSGVTQTPKHLITATGQRVTLRCSPRSGDLSVYWYQQSLDQGLQFLIQYYNGEERAKGNILERFSAQQFPDLHSELNLSSLELGDSALYFCASSSPGTGAYEQYFGPGTRLTVT.

On this clone: The junction differs from germline at one of its ends, possibly a read error. The chain has TRBV7-9 and TRBJ2-5, with D maybe TRBD2 (5 bases). This CDR3 has 12 amino acids. In germline, CDR1 is SEHNR, CDR2 FQNEAQ (reference sequence). The DNA of the CDR3 is TGTTCCAGCAGCCCCGAGGGAGAGACCCAGTACTTC. It yields the protein CSSSPEGETQYF.